The present T cell receptor (beta chain) was sequenced within a study of blood T cells in healthy people across ages. Study-wide results and limits: With donor CMV status unknown, expanded clonotype changes were possibly confounded. As naive T cell percentage varied, TCR beta diversity correlated strongly with it.

CDR1 and CDR2 (germline): SNHLY, FYNNEI. The CDR3 spans 18 residues. V was trimmed by 1 base and J by 2 bases, leaving 15 bases between them. The authors ran a second PCR of about 7 to 11 cycles using a sample-barcoded 5' primer and a J-beta primer mix. Through a template-switch adaptor with 12 random nucleotides, each cDNA molecule received a tag. TCRdb processed the 5' RACE reads anew with MiXCR; each CDR3 protein has one entry. The table lists 650,000 to 900,000 distinct CDR3 sequences, about 62% of them singletons, with roughly a quarter in the top ten. Of note for this clonotype: Antigen unknown.

The sequenced material came from blood. The clonotype originates from a man aged 30 to 45 in good health. The J gene is TRBJ2-6, the V gene TRBV2, with TRBD1 as a possible D gene (5 bases). This CDR3 reads CASSEGAGSMAGANVLTF. For the CDR3, the DNA is TGTGCCAGCAGTGAAGGGGCAGGGTCGATGGCTGGGGCCAACGTCCTGACTTTC.